This passage covers 31 T cell receptor beta chains from one sample sequenced in a study of blood T cell repertoires in COVID-19. Produced via immunoSEQ multiplex PCR; TCRdb's table is partial and in-frame only. Here the sample spans hundreds of thousands of clones, 80% being singletons. The sequenced sample was PBMCs or T cells enriched from blood (not recorded which). The source is a woman between 40 and 55 years old with acute COVID-19.

V and J are TRBV19 and TRBJ2-2, with 8 bases aligning to TRBD2. With 6 bases clipped from V and 3 bases from J, the junction kept 3 bases outside the gene matches. This CDR3 region has 14 residues. Germline V gene lookup returns CDR1 LNHDA and CDR2 SQIVND (reference sequence). CDR3 in DNA: TGTGCCAGTAGGGGCGGGAGGTACACCGGGGAGCTGTTTTTT. The encoded protein is CASRGGRYTGELFF.

The chain recombines TRBV2 with TRBJ2-7; TRBD1 aligns across 7 bases. V lost 3 bases to trimming and J lost 1 base; unmatched junction nucleotides: 9. This CDR3 comprises 16 residues. From germline, CDR1 is SNHLY and CDR2 FYNNEI. The CDR3 sequence: CASSDQAGTASYEQYF. The CDR3 DNA follows: TGTGCCAGCAGTGACCAAGCCGGGACAGCATCCTACGAGCAGTACTTC.

This chain uses TRBV5-1 with TRBJ1-1; D is uncertain. CDR1 SGHRS and CDR2 YFSETQ come from the germline V gene. V was clipped by 0 bases and J by 2 bases, with 2 bases between them. This CDR3 is built from 12 residues. The CDR3 DNA reads as TGCGCCAGCAGCTTGGCTAACACTGAAGCTTTCTTT. It codes for CASSLANTEAFF.

The chain combines TRBV25-1 with TRBJ2-7; D not certain. V was shortened by 6 bases and J by 3 bases, with 6 bases between the two germline ends. There are 11 residues in the CDR3. Germline CDR1 and CDR2: MGHDK and SYGVNS. The CDR3 loop is CASSLRYEQYF. Written as DNA, the CDR3 is TGTGCCAGCAGCCTCCGCTACGAGCAGTACTTC.

This clone has just one count. The V and J genes are TRBV28 and TRBJ2-7, with D uncertain. The length of the CDR3 is 13 residues. Germline V gene lookup returns CDR1 MDHEN and CDR2 SYDVKM. V was cut by 4 bases and J by 2 bases, with 9 bases left in between. In DNA form, the CDR3 reads TGTGCCAGCAGTTCGGTCCTTACCTACGAGCAGTACTTC. This sequence encodes CASSSVLTYEQYF. Full variable domain (missing parts from reference TRBV28 and TRBJ2-7): DVKVTQSSRYLVKRTGEKVFLECVQDMDHENMFWYRQDPGLGLRLIYFSYDVKMKEKGDIPEGYSVSREKKERFSLILESASTNQTSMYLCASSSVLTYEQYFGPGTRLTVT.

The J gene is TRBJ2-5, the V gene TRBV5-1; D is ambiguous. This CDR3 contains 15 residues. Germline-derived CDR1 and CDR2 are SGHRS and YFSETQ. Between the trimmed V and J ends, which lost 5 bases and 5 bases, there was a span of 19 bases. CDR3 sequence reads: CASRPDWVILETQYF. The CDR3 DNA sequence: TGCGCCAGCAGACCAGACTGGGTTATTCTTGAGACCCAGTACTTC.

The J gene is TRBJ1-6, the V gene TRBV19; D is unresolved. Germline lookup yields CDR1 LNHDA and CDR2 SQIVND (reference sequence). The CDR3 contains 15 residues. V was cut by 4 bases and J by 3 bases, with 10 bases left in between. CDR3 protein: CASSTHEGYNSPLHF. The CDR3 nucleotides read TGTGCCAGTAGTACCCACGAGGGCTATAATTCACCCCTCCACTTT.

The V call is TRBV24-1, the J call TRBJ1-5; 10 bases map to TRBD1. The germline V gene has CDR1 KGHDR and CDR2 SFDVKD. V was clipped by 2 bases and J by 1 base; unmatched bases: 7. The CDR3 length is 18 residues. The CDR3 nucleotides read TGTGCCACCAGTGATTACGGGACAGGGGATTCAAGCAATCAGCCCCAGCATTTT. It specifies CATSDYGTGDSSNQPQHF.

The chain is built from TRBV27 and TRBJ1-2; tentatively, D is TRBD1 (6 bases). Germline CDR1 is MNHEY and CDR2 is SMNVEV (reference sequence). The CDR3 contains 14 residues. Trimming left V 3 bases short and J 8 bases short, with 16 bases between. In nucleotides, the CDR3 is TGTGCCAGCAGTTTGACAAGGGGGTTGGGGGGCTACACCTTC. The encoded protein is CASSLTRGLGGYTF.

The chain links TRBV3-1 (or the pseudogene TRBV3-2) to TRBJ2-7; TRBD1 matches at 8 bases. Trimming at V came to 3 bases and at J to 5 bases, leaving 6 bases not matched to a gene. The CDR3 is 14 residues long. Germline V gene lookup returns CDR1 LGHDT and CDR2 YNNKEL (reference sequence). The CDR3 protein is CASSHGDRKDEQYF. In DNA form, the CDR3 reads TGTGCCAGCAGCCACGGGGACAGGAAGGACGAGCAGTACTTC.

With respect to this clone: The identical CDR3 is also encoded by other nucleotide sequences in the sample. This chain uses TRBV14 with TRBJ1-4; 7 bases line up with TRBD1. This CDR3 has 15 residues. Trimming at V came to 4 bases and at J to 3 bases, leaving 5 bases not matched to a gene. Germline loops: CDR1 SGHDN, CDR2 FVKESK. CDR3 bases: TGTGCCAGCAGCCCCCGGACAGGTGCTAATGAAAAACTGTTTTTT. Translating it yields CASSPRTGANEKLFF.

This sequence joins TRBV19 and TRBJ1-5, with 9 bases lining up with TRBD1. J was trimmed by 7 bases and V by 5 bases; bases with no gene match: 6. Germline V gene data show CDR1 as LNHDA and CDR2 as SQIVND (reference sequence). The CDR3 has 14 residues. The CDR3: CASSLGQGRQPQHF. CDR3 DNA sequence: TGTGCCAGTAGTTTGGGACAGGGACGACAGCCCCAGCATTTT.

The chain carries TRBV2 and TRBJ1-6, with D possibly TRBD1 on 5 matching bases. Germline loops: CDR1 SNHLY, CDR2 FYNNEI. The CDR3 extends over 14 amino acids. V was clipped by 7 bases and J by 18 bases, with 25 bases between them. Here the CDR3 DNA reads TGTGCCAGCATGGAGCGGCAGGGAGGGGTGGAGCGCCACTTT. Encoded protein: CASMERQGGVERHF.

The chain joins TRBV3-1 (or the pseudogene TRBV3-2) to TRBJ2-5; D unclear. V was pared by 1 base and J by 1 base, with 4 bases between. CDR1 LGHDT and CDR2 YNNKEL come from the germline V gene (reference sequence). The CDR3 is 13 residues long. The CDR3 is CASSQAFQETQYF. In DNA form, the CDR3 reads TGTGCCAGCAGCCAAGCTTTCCAAGAGACCCAGTACTTC.

The V call is TRBV28, the J call TRBJ1-1; no reliable D call. Trimming removed 2 bases from V and 3 bases from J, with 4 bases in between. This CDR3 spans 12 amino acids. Germline loops: CDR1 MDHEN, CDR2 SYDVKM. The CDR3 nucleotides read TGTGCCAGCAGTTTACAGGACACTGAAGCTTTCTTT. Amino acid sequence: CASSLQDTEAFF.

The rearrangement uses TRBV4-3 and TRBJ2-5, with 7 bases aligning to TRBD2. The CDR3 covers 16 residues. Germline loops: CDR1 LGHNA, CDR2 YSLEER. Trimming took 4 bases from V and 4 from J; bases not matched to a gene: 12. Here the CDR3 reads CASSPGGGRGGETQYF. The CDR3 DNA reads TGCGCCAGCAGCCCTGGGGGGGGGAGAGGTGGAGAGACCCAGTACTTC.

This chain connects TRBV5-4 to TRBJ2-1, with D tentatively TRBD2 (8 bases). Trimming cost V 4 bases and J 16 bases, with 18 bases left between them. Germline CDR1 SGHNT, CDR2 YYREEE (reference sequence). The CDR3 sequence is 12 residues long. As DNA, the CDR3 is TGTGCCAGCAGCCCATTAGCGGGACAGTTTTTCTTC. Protein: CASSPLAGQFFF.

The genes are TRBV11-1 and TRBJ1-1; D is perhaps TRBD1 (5 bases). Germline V gives CDR1 SGHAT, CDR2 FQDESV (reference sequence). This CDR3 is built from 14 residues. Deletions cut 5 bases from V and 4 bases from J, with 14 bases between. DNA of the CDR3: TGTGCCAGCAGCCGCGTGGGGCGCGGCACTGAAGCTTTCTTT. Residues: CASSRVGRGTEAFF. Combining the CDR3 with reference TRBV11-1 and TRBJ1-1 gives the whole variable domain EAEVAQSPRYKITEKSQAVAFWCDPISGHATLYWYRQILGQGPELLVQFQDESVVDDSQLPKDRFSAERLKGVDSTLKIQPAELGDSAMYLCASSRVGRGTEAFFGQGTRLTVV.

This chain uses TRBV7-2 with TRBJ1-1; D uncertain. From germline, CDR1 is SGHTA and CDR2 FQGNSA. The germline V and J ends were trimmed by 1 base and 0 bases, with 9 bases remaining between them. This CDR3 comprises 15 residues. CDR3 bases: TGTGCCAGCAGCTTAGGGCCCACAGTGAACACTGAAGCTTTCTTT. This codes for CASSLGPTVNTEAFF. Complete variable domain (other parts from reference TRBV7-2 and TRBJ1-1): GAGVSQSPSNKVTEKGKDVELRCDPISGHTALYWYRQSLGQGLEFLIYFQGNSAPDKSGLPSDRFSAERTGGSVSTLTIQRTQQEDSAVYLCASSLGPTVNTEAFFGQGTRLTVV.

The chain's CDR3 is CSDQGARGGYTF. As DNA, the CDR3 is TGCAGCGATCAGGGGGCGCGGGGTGGCTACACCTTC. The rearrangement links TRBV29-1 to TRBJ1-2, with 8 bases matching TRBD1. The ends lost 7 bases at V and 7 bases at J; junction bases unmatched: 8. CDR1 SQVTM and CDR2 ANQGSEA come from the germline V gene. The CDR3 loop spans 12 amino acids.

A single count supports this clone. V usage is TRBV11-3 and J usage is TRBJ2-3; weak D call: TRBD1 (5 bases). This CDR3 comprises 13 residues. The germline CDR1 and CDR2 sequences are SGHNT and YENEEA. V gave up 5 bases and J gave up 4 bases, with 10 bases separating them. CDR3 coding DNA: TGTGCCAGCAGCGACAGTAACCCAGATACGCAGTATTTT. This translates into CASSDSNPDTQYF.

The genes are TRBV18 and TRBJ1-1; 7 bases match TRBD1. CDR3 length: 12 residues. J gave up 7 bases and V 3 bases, and 2 bases lay outside the gene matches. CDR1 KGHSH and CDR2 LQKENI come from the germline V gene. The CDR3 DNA is TGTGCCAGCTCACCCCGGGACAGTGAAGCTTTCTTT. Protein product: CASSPRDSEAFF.

The V gene is TRBV5-6, the J gene TRBJ2-7; 9 nucleotides match TRBD1. CDR3 length equals 15 residues. Germline V CDR1 and CDR2: SGHDT, YYEEEE. Trimming cost V 0 bases and J 4 bases; bases outside gene matches: 5. CDR3 protein: CASSLGGTGLYEQYF. The CDR3 DNA is TGTGCCAGCAGCTTGGGTGGGACAGGGTTGTACGAGCAGTACTTC.

The chain has TRBV5-1 and TRBJ2-1, with TRBD1 identical over 10 bases. Per the germline V gene, CDR1 is SGHRS and CDR2 is YFSETQ. This CDR3 region has 17 residues. With 4 bases clipped from V and 10 bases from J, the junction kept 17 bases outside the gene matches. The CDR3 region is CASSTWGQGSPIREQFF. The CDR3 coding sequence is TGCGCCAGCAGCACTTGGGGACAGGGGTCCCCCATTAGGGAGCAGTTCTTC.

This clone was found a few times. The V and J genes are TRBV3-1 (or the pseudogene TRBV3-2) and TRBJ1-4, with a tentative D call TRBD1 (5 bases). The CDR3 totals 17 residues. Germline assignment: CDR1 LGHDT and CDR2 YNNKEL (reference sequence). V was clipped by 2 bases and J by 7 bases, with 20 bases between them. The CDR3 loop reads CASSQILWGMSREKLFF. The CDR3, as DNA: TGTGCCAGCAGCCAAATCCTTTGGGGCATGTCGCGTGAAAAACTGTTTTTT.

This chain joins TRBV19 and TRBJ1-2; TRBD1 might be the D (6 bases). CDR3 length: 15 residues. Deletions cut 1 base from V and 4 bases from J, with 13 bases between. Germline loops: CDR1 LNHDA, CDR2 SQIVND (reference sequence). CDR3 nucleotide sequence: TGTGCCAGTAGTATAGCTAGGGGGACCTCCTATGGCTACACCTTC. Residues: CASSIARGTSYGYTF.

The genes are TRBV27 and TRBJ1-2, with D perhaps matching TRBD1 (6 bases). The V gene's germline CDR1 is MNHEY and CDR2 SMNVEV (reference sequence). CDR3 length equals 12 residues. V shed 6 bases and J shed 3 bases, with 8 bases lying between them. The CDR3 reads CASSHRDYGYTF. DNA for the CDR3: TGTGCCAGCAGCCACAGGGACTATGGCTACACCTTC.

The rearrangement joins TRBV5-1 to TRBJ1-3, with 9 positions matching TRBD1. V lost 3 bases to trimming and J lost 3 bases; unmatched junction nucleotides: 4. This CDR3 is built from 15 residues. Germline V lookup: CDR1 SGHRS, CDR2 YFSETQ. The CDR3 DNA reads TGCGCCAGCAGCTCGGGGGACAGGGTTGGAAACACCATATATTTT. It codes for CASSSGDRVGNTIYF.

In this sample, this clone turned up many times. V and J are TRBV7-3 and TRBJ2-3, with a weak D call TRBD2 (5 bases). The CDR3 totals 16 residues. The V gene's germline CDR1 is SGHTA and CDR2 FQGTGA. V was pared by 5 bases and J by 6 bases, with 21 bases between. Here the CDR3 reads CASSLSPAVARDTQYF. CDR3 bases: TGTGCCAGCAGCCTCTCTCCAGCGGTAGCCAGGGATACGCAGTATTTT.

This chain links TRBV29-1 with TRBJ1-1; no clear D gene. V was clipped by 6 bases and J by 9 bases, with 14 bases between them. The germline V gene has CDR1 SQVTM and CDR2 ANQGSEA. The CDR3 extends over 11 amino acids. This CDR3 is CSVSLGGKAFF. In DNA form, the CDR3 reads TGCAGCGTATCTCTGGGAGGGAAAGCTTTCTTT.

The chain carries TRBV12-3 or TRBV12-4 and TRBJ1-1; D not certain. The length of the CDR3 is 11 residues. Deletions cut 7 bases from V and 7 bases from J, with 10 bases between. Here the CDR3 reads CASTSDNEAFF. In nucleotides, the CDR3 is TGTGCCAGCACTAGCGATAATGAAGCTTTCTTT.